These 9 T cell receptor beta chains were all obtained from the same sample, sequenced in a study of T cells after yellow fever vaccination. TCRdb used MiXCR to reprocess the 5' RACE reads, holding one entry per CDR3 protein. The repertoire holds 80,000 to 100,000 distinct CDR3 sequences, over 8% seen once, with approximately 17% in the top ten. The sample consisted of CD8+ T cells not binding an NS4B(214-222) dextramer, sorted from PBMCs, taken roughly 14 days after the first yellow fever vaccination. The receptors here all came from a young man who received the YFV17D yellow fever vaccine.

In this sample, this clonotype turned up a few times. V gene TRBV4-1 combines with J gene TRBJ1-6, with TRBD1 identical over 8 bases. Germline assignment: CDR1 MGHRA and CDR2 YSYEKL. Germline trimming cut 5 bases from V and 7 bases from J; bases unmatched to any gene: 7. The CDR3 is 15 residues long. CDR3 nucleotide sequence: TGCGCCAGCAGCTATCGACAGGGGACGAATTCACCCCTCCACTTT. Amino acid sequence: CASSYRQGTNSPLHF.

J is TRBJ2-4 and V is TRBV6-2 or TRBV6-3; TRBD1 is a possible D gene (5 bases). Trimming took off 6 bases at V and 11 bases at J, with 14 bases between the two ends. CDR1 MNHEY and CDR2 SVGEGT come from the germline V gene. The CDR3 has 12 amino acids. The CDR3 DNA follows: TGTGCCAGCAGCCTGCAGGGCTCGGTTCAGTACTTC. This sequence encodes CASSLQGSVQYF.

This clonotype was counted only a few times. The J gene is TRBJ2-5, the V gene TRBV25-1, with 7 bases matching TRBD1. Germline V gene data show CDR1 as MGHDK and CDR2 as SYGVNS. This CDR3 comprises 15 residues. V gave up 8 bases and J gave up 5 bases; unmatched junction bases: 14. The CDR3 nucleotides read TGTGCCAGCCTCGGTGTTGGCAGGGGGTATGAGACCCAGTACTTC. Protein product: CASLGVGRGYETQYF.

The chain combines TRBV6-6 with TRBJ1-1, with D maybe TRBD1 (6 bases). In germline, CDR1 is MNHNY, CDR2 SVGAGI (reference sequence). The CDR3 loop spans 13 amino acids. The V and J ends lost 9 bases and 1 base respectively, with 12 bases between them. CDR3 sequence: CASPGHSNTEAFF. CDR3 coding DNA: TGTGCCAGTCCGGGACATTCGAACACTGAAGCTTTCTTT.

A remark on this clonotype: One base away lies a much larger clone, so this may be a sequencing read error. The chain combines TRBV5-6 with TRBJ2-1; D assignment may be TRBD1 or TRBD2 (7 bases each). The CDR3 is 16 residues long. In germline, CDR1 is SGHDT, CDR2 YYEEEE. The CDR3 DNA reads TGTGTCAGCAGCTTGGCCAGGGGGGGGGCCTACAATGAGCAGTTCTTC. The encoded protein is CVSSLARGGAYNEQFF.

The rearrangement joins TRBV4-3 to TRBJ1-1, with 8 bases identical to TRBD1. The CDR3 spans 17 residues. Germline loops: CDR1 LGHNA, CDR2 YSLEER. V shed 0 bases, J shed 4 bases, and the junction held 10 bases outside the gene matches. Here the CDR3 reads CASSQDRRRGHSTEAFF. The CDR3 DNA reads TGCGCCAGCAGCCAAGATCGGCGCAGGGGGCATAGCACTGAAGCTTTCTTT.

This clonotype turned up a few times. The chain joins TRBV7-9 to TRBJ2-6; maybe TRBD1 (5 bases). The CDR3 is 16 residues long. Trimming shortened V by 5 bases and J by 2 bases, and 13 bases separated the two germline ends. Looked up from germline, CDR1 is SEHNR and CDR2 is FQNEAQ (reference sequence). The CDR3 is CASSPPEGAGANVLTF. The CDR3 DNA reads as TGTGCCAGCAGCCCCCCAGAAGGGGCTGGGGCCAACGTCCTGACTTTC.

This clonotype came up a few times. The chain couples TRBV5-1 to TRBJ2-3, with TRBD2 matching 9 bases. Germline V gene lookup returns CDR1 SGHRS and CDR2 YFSETQ. After removal of 0 bases from V and 4 bases from J, the junction contained 3 bases not matched to a gene. This CDR3 is 15 amino acids long. The DNA of the CDR3 is TGCGCCAGCAGCTTGGCCGAGCGGGGGGCAGATACGCAGTATTTT. Translated: CASSLAERGADTQYF.

This clonotype came up many times. The V gene is TRBV12-3 or TRBV12-4, the J gene TRBJ2-6, with D perhaps matching TRBD2 (6 bases). CDR3 length: 16 amino acids. V lost 3 bases and J 2 bases, leaving 11 bases between the germline ends. CDR3 residues: CASSFRGGTGANVLTF. DNA of the CDR3: TGTGCCAGCAGTTTTCGGGGAGGAACTGGGGCCAACGTCCTGACTTTC.